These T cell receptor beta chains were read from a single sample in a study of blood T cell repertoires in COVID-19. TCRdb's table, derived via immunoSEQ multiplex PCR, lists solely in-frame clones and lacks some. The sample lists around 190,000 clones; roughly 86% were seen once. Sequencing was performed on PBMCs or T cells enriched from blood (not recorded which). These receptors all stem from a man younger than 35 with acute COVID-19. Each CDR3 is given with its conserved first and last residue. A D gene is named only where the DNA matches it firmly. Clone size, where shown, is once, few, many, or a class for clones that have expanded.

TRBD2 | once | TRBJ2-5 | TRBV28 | TGTGCCAGCAGTTTTAGGCTAGCGGGGGAGACCCAGTACTTC | CASSFRLAGETQYF
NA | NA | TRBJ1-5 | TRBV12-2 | TGTGCAAGTCGCTCCGAGCGGACAGGGTGTGGGCAGCCCCAGCATTTT | CASRSERTGCGQPQHF
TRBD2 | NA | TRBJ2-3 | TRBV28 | TGTGCCAGCAGAGCGTTAGCGGGAGAAGTCGGAGATACGCAGTATTTT | CASRALAGEVGDTQYF
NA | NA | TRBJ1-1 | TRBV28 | TGTGCCAGCAGCCAAGGGGGAGGGGTGAACACTGAAGCTTTCTTT | CASSQGGGVNTEAFF
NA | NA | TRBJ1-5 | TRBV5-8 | TGTGCCAGCAGCTTCGATGAGGGAATAGGGCAGCCCCAGCATTTT | CASSFDEGIGQPQHF
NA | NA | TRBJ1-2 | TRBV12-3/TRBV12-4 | TGTGCCAGCAGTTTATCAAACTATGGCTACACCTTC | CASSLSNYGYTF
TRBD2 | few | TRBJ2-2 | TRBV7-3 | TGTGCCAGCAGCTTAAAACTAGCGGGAGAAGGAACCGGGGAGCTGTTTTTT | CASSLKLAGEGTGELFF
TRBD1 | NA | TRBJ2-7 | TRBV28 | TGTGCCAGCAGGGCCTTTTCGGGACAGACCTACGAGCAGTACTTC | CASRAFSGQTYEQYF
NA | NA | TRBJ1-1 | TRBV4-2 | TGTGCCAGCAGCCGCACCTTGACATCGAACACTGAAGCTTTCTTT | CASSRTLTSNTEAFF
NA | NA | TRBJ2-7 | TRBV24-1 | TGTGCCACCAGTGGCGCAGGCCTGGACGAGCAGTACTTC | CATSGAGLDEQYF
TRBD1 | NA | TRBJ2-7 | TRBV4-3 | TGCGCCAGCAGCCGGGACAGTTACGAGCAGTACTTC | CASSRDSYEQYF
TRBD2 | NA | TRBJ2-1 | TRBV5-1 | TGCGCCAGCAGCTCCCCGGGACTAGCTATCAATGAGCAGTTCTTC | CASSSPGLAINEQFF
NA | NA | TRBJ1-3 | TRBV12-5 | TGTGCTAGTGGTTTGGTACTGAACACCATATATTTT | CASGLVLNTIYF
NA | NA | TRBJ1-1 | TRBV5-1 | TGCGCCAGCAGCTGGACTCCCTCGAACACTGAAGCTTTCTTT | CASSWTPSNTEAFF
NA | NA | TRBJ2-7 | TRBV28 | TGTGCCAGCAGTAAATCGTCCAGGGTTTTCGACGAGCAGTACTTC | CASSKSSRVFDEQYF
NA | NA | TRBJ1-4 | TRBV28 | TGTGCCAGCAGTTTACCCCCGGGGGGAGAAAAACTGTTTTTT | CASSLPPGGEKLFF
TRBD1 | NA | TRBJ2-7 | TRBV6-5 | TGTGCCAGCAGATCCCGGGACAGGGGCTACGAGCAGTACTTC | CASRSRDRGYEQYF
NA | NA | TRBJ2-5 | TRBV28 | TGTGCCAGCAGTTTAGGACAGTCGTGGACCCAGTACTTC | CASSLGQSWTQYF
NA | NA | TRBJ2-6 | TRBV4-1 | TGCGCCAGCAGCCAAGTCCCCCGGGCTGGGGCCAACGTCCTGACTTTC | CASSQVPRAGANVLTF
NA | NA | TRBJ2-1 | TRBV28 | TGTGCCAGCAGTTTAGGGGCAGGGGACTACAATGAGCAGTTCTTC | CASSLGAGDYNEQFF
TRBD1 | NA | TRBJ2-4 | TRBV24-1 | TGTGCCACCAGTGAACCCAGGGGGCCGGCCAAAAACATTCAGTACTTC | CATSEPRGPAKNIQYF
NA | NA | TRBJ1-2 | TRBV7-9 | TGTGCCAGCAGCTTATCGGGGGATGGCTACACCTTC | CASSLSGDGYTF
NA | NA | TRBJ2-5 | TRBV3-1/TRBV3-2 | TGTGCCAGCAGCCGCCTGGGGGGAGAGACCCAGTACTTC | CASSRLGGETQYF
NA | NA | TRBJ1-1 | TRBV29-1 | TGCAGCGTTGTTACAGCCCTCCACACTGAAGCTTTCTTT | CSVVTALHTEAFF
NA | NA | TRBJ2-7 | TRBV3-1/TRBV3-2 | TGTGCCAGCAGCCACATAGGGGGCGGGGCCGCCTACGAGCAGTACTTC | CASSHIGGGAAYEQYF
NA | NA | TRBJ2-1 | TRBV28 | TGTGCCAGCAGCCCCGGGACTGGGCGAAATGAGCAGTTCTTC | CASSPGTGRNEQFF
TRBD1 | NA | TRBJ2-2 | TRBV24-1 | TGTGCCACCAGTGATTCGGATGCCAGGGGGCATGACGGGGAGCTGTTTTTT | CATSDSDARGHDGELFF
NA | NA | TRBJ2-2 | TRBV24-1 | TGTGCCACCAGTGATAAGGGGCTCCGGACCGGGGAGCTGTTTTTT | CATSDKGLRTGELFF
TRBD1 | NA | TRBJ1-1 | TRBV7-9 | TGTGCCAGCAGCTTGGGACAGGGGAACACTGAAGCTTTCTTT | CASSLGQGNTEAFF
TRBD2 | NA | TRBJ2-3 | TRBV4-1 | TGCGCCAGCAGCGACCCGGGACTAAACACAGATACGCAGTATTTT | CASSDPGLNTDTQYF
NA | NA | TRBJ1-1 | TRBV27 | TGTGCCAGCCCTGGAGCCGCCCCGGGACACAGGAACACTGAAGCTTTCTTT | CASPGAAPGHRNTEAFF
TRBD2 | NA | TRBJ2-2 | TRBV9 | TGTGCCAGCAGCGTTGCGGGAGGGCCGGGCACCGGGGAGCTGTTTTTT | CASSVAGGPGTGELFF
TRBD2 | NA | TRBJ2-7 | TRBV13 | TGTGCCAGCAGCTTAGGAACTAGCGGGAGCGGGGAGCAGTACTTC | CASSLGTSGSGEQYF
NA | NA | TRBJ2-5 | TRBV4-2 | TGTGCCAGCAGCCCCGAAGCTAGAGGAGCGGAAAAAGAGACCCAGTACTTC | CASSPEARGAEKETQYF
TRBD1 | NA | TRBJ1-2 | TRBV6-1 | TGTGCCAGCAGTGAACGACAGGGTATGGTAGAAGGCTACACCTTC | CASSERQGMVEGYTF
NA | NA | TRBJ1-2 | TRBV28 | TGTGCCAGCAGTTTAGTACCCCTAGAGGGCTACACCTTC | CASSLVPLEGYTF
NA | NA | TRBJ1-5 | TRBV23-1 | TGCGCCAGCAGTCAAACGGATTTT | CASSQTDF
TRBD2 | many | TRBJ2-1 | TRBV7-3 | TGTGCCAGCAGTTTGTTAGCGGGAACCTACAATGAGCAGTTCTTC | CASSLLAGTYNEQFF
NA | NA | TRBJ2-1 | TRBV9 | TGTGCCAGCAGCGTAGCTAGCGACTACAATGAGCAGTTCTTC | CASSVASDYNEQFF
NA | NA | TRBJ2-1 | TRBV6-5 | TGTGCCAGCAGTTATGTGGAGGATTCCTATGAGCAGTTCTTC | CASSYVEDSYEQFF
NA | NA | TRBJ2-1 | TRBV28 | TGTGCCAGCAGTTTAGGATGGGGCTTGGGTGAGCAGTTCTTC | CASSLGWGLGEQFF
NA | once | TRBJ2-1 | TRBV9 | TGTGCCAGCAGCGTAGACCCGGGTTGGGGGGAGACATACAATGAGCAGTTCTTC | CASSVDPGWGETYNEQFF
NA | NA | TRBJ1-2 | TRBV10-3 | TGTGCCATCAGTGAGGATGGAGCAGAGAGAACTAACTATGGCTACACCTTC | CAISEDGAERTNYGYTF
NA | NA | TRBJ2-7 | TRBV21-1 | TGTGCCAGCAGCACGAGAAGGGAGTACGAGCAGTACTTC | CASSTRREYEQYF
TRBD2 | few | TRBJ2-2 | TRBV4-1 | TGCGCCAGCAGTCCCCGAGCGGGACTCAAACCCGGGGAGCTGTTTTTT | CASSPRAGLKPGELFF
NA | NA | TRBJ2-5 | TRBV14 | TGTGCCAGCAGCCAAGATTCCGGGGTAGTGGAGACCCAGTACTTC | CASSQDSGVVETQYF
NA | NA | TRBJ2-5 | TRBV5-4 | TGTGCCAGCAGCTTGGGGGGGGTGTACCAAGAGACCCAGTACTTC | CASSLGGVYQETQYF
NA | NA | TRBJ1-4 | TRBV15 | TGTGCCACCAGCTTAGCCTCAAATGAAAAACTGTTTTTT | CATSLASNEKLFF
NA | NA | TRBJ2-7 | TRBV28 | TGTGCCAGCAGTTTAGCGGGCCGCGCCTACGAGCAGTACTTC | CASSLAGRAYEQYF
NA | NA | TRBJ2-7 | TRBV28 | TGTGCCAGCAGTTTAGGACAGACCTACGAGCAGTACTTC | CASSLGQTYEQYF
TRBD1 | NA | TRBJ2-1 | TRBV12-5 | TGTGCTAGTGTTCGGACAGGGGCCTACAATGAGCAGTTCTTC | CASVRTGAYNEQFF
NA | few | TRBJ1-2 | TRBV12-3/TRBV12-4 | TGTGCCAGCAGCCCAGGGGTCGGCTACACCTTC | CASSPGVGYTF
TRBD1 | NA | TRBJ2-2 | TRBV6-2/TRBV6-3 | TGTGCCAGCAGTTACTTCCCCCGGGACAGGGGGGCCGGGGAGCTGTTTTTT | CASSYFPRDRGAGELFF
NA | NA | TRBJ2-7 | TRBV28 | TGTGCCAGCAGTCAAAGGGACACTCCCTACGAGCAGTACTTC | CASSQRDTPYEQYF
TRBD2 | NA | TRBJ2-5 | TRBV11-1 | TGTGCCAGCAGCTTCGGCGGGAGCGGAGAGACCCAGTACTTC | CASSFGGSGETQYF